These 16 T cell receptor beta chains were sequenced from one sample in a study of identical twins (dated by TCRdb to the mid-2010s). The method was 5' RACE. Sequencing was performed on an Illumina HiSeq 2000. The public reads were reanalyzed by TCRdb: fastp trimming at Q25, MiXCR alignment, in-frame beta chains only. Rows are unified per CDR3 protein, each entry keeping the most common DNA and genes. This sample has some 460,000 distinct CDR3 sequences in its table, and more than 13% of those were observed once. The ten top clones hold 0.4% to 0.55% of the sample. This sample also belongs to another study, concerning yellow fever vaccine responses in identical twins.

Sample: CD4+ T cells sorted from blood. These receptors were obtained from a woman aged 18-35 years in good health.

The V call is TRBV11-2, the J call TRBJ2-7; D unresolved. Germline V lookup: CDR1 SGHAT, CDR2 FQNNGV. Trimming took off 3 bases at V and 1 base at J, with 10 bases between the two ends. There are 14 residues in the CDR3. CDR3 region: CASSFYGVSYEQYF. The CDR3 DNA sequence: TGTGCCAGCAGCTTTTACGGCGTTTCCTACGAGCAGTACTTC.

This chain's CDR3 is CASSQDLKTYEQYF. The CDR3 nucleotides read TGTGCCAGCAGCCAAGATCTAAAAACCTACGAGCAGTACTTC. This sequence joins TRBV3-1 and TRBJ2-7; no firm D call. This CDR3 spans 14 amino acids. Trimming took off 0 bases at V and 2 bases at J, with 8 bases between the two ends. Germline assignment: CDR1 LGHDT and CDR2 YNNKEL (reference sequence).

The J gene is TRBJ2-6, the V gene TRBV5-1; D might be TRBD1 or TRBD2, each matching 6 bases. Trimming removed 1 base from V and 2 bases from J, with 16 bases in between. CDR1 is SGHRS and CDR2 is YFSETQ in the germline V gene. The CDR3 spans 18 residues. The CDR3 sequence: CASSLWQGRSTGANVLTF. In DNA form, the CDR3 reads TGCGCCAGCAGCTTGTGGCAGGGGAGGTCTACTGGGGCCAACGTCCTGACTTTC.

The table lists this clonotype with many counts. CDR3 loop: CASSLRGPGELFF. The CDR3 DNA is TGTGCCAGCAGTTTACGGGGGCCCGGGGAGCTGTTTTTT. The chain carries TRBV12-3 or TRBV12-4 and TRBJ2-2; possibly TRBD1 or TRBD2 for D (6 bases each). This CDR3 comprises 13 residues. V was trimmed by 2 bases and J by 6 bases, leaving 7 bases between them.

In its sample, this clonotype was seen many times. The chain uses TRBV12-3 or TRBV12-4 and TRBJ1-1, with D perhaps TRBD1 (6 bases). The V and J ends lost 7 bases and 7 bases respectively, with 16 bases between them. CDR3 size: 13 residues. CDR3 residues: CASNQRGANEAFF. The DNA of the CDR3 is TGTGCCAGCAACCAACGGGGGGCTAATGAAGCTTTCTTT.

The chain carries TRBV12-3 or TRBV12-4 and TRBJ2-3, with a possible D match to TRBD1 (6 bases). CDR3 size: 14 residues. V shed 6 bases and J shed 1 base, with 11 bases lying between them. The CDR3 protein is CASRIQGGTDTQYF. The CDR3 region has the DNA TGTGCCAGCAGAATACAGGGAGGCACAGATACGCAGTATTTT.

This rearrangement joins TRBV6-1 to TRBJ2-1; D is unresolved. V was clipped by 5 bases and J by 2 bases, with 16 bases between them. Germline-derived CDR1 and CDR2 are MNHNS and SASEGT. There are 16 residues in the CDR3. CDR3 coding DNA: TGTGCCAGCAGTAGAACCGGGCGGATAGCCTACAATGAGCAGTTCTTC. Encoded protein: CASSRTGRIAYNEQFF.

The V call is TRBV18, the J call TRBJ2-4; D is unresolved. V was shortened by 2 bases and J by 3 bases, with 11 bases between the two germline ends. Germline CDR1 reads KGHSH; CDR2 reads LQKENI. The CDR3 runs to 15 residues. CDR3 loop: CASSPAGLSKNIQYF. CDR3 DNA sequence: TGTGCCAGCTCACCAGCAGGTCTCAGCAAAAACATTCAGTACTTC.

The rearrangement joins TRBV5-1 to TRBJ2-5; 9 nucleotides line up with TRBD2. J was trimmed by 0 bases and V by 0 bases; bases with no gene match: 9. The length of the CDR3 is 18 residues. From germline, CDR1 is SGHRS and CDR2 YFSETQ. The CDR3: CASSLGSSGAKYQETQYF. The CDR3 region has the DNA TGCGCCAGCAGCTTGGGTTCTAGCGGGGCCAAATACCAAGAGACCCAGTACTTC.

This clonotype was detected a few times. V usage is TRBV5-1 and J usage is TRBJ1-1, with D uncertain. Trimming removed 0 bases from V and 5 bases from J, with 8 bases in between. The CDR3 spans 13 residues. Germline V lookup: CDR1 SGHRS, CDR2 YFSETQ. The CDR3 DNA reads TGCGCCAGCAGCTTGGATGAGGGAACTGAAGCTTTCTTT. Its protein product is CASSLDEGTEAFF.

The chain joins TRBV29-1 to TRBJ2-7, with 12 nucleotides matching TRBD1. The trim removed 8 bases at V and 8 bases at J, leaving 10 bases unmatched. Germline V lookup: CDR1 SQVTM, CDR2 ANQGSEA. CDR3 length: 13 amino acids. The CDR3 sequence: CSFAGTGGGKQYF. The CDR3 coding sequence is TGCAGCTTTGCCGGGACAGGGGGCGGCAAGCAGTACTTC.

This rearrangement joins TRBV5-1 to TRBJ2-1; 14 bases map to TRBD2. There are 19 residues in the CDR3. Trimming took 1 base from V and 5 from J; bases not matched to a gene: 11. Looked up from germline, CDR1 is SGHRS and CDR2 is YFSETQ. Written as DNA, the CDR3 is TGCGCCAGCAGCTTGTATTCGACTAGCGGGAGGGTCCGGGACAATGAGCAGTTCTTC. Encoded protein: CASSLYSTSGRVRDNEQFF.

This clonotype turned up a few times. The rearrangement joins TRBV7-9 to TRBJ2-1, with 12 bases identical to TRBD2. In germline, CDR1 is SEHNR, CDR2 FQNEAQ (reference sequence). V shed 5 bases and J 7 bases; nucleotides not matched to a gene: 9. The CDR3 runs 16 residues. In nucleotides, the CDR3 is TGTGCCAGCAGCCCTAAGACTAGCGGGGGTGGGAATGAGCAGTTCTTC. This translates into CASSPKTSGGGNEQFF.

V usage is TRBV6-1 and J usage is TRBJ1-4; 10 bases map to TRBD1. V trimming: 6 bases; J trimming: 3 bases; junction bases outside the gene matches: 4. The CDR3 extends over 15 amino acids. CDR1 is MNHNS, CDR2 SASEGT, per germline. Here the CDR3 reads CASRKGQGANEKLFF. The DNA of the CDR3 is TGTGCCAGCAGGAAAGGACAGGGGGCTAATGAAAAACTGTTTTTT.

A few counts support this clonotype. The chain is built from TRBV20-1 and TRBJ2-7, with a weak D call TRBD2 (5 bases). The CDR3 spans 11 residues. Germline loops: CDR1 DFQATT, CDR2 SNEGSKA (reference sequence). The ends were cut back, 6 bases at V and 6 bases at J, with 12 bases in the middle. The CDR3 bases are TGCAGTGCGAGACTAATCGGCGAGCAGTACTTC. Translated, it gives CSARLIGEQYF.

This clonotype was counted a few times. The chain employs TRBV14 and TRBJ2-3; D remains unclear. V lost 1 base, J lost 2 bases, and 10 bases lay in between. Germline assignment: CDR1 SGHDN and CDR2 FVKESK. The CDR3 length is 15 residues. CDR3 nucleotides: TGTGCCAGCAGCCAAGGAAAGGGCTCCACAGATACGCAGTATTTT. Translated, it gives CASSQGKGSTDTQYF.